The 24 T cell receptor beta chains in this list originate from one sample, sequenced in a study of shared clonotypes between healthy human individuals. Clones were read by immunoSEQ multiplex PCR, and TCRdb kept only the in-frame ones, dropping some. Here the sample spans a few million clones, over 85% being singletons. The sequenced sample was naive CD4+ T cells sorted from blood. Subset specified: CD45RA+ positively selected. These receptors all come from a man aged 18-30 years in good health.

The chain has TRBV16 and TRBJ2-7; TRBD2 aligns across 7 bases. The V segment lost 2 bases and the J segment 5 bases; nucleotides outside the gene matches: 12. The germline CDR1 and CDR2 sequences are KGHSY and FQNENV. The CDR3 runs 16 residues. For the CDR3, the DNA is TGTGCCAGCAGCCAACTAGCGGACGTGGCTTGGGACGAGCAGTACTTC. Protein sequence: CASSQLADVAWDEQYF.

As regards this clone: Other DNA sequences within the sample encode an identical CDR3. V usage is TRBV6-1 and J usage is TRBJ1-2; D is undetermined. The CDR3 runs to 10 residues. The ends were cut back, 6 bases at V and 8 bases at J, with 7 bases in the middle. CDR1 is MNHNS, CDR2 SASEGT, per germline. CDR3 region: CASSLYGYTF. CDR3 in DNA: TGTGCCAGCAGCCTGTACGGCTACACCTTC.

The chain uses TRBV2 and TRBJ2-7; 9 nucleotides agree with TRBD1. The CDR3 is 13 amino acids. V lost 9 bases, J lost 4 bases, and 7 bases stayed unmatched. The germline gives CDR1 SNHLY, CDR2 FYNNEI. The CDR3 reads CASGGTGWYEQYF. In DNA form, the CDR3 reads TGTGCCAGTGGGGGGACAGGGTGGTACGAGCAGTACTTC.

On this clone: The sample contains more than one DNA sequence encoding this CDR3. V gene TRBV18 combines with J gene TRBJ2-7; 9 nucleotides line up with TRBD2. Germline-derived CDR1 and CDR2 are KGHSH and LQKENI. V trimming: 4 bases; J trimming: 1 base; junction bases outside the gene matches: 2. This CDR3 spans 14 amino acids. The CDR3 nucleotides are TGTGCCAGCTCACTGACTAGCGGATCCTACGAGCAGTACTTC. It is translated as CASSLTSGSYEQYF.

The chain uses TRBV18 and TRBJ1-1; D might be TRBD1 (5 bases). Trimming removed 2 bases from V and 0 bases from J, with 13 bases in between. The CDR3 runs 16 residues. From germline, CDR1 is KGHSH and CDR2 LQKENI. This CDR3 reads CASSPGGSWLNTEAFF. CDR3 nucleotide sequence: TGTGCCAGCTCACCAGGGGGGTCATGGCTGAACACTGAAGCTTTCTTT.

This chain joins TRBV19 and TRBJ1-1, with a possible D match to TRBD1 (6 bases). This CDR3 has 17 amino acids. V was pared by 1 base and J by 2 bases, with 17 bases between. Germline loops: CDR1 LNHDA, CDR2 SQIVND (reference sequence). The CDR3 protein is CASSIGGQGSLNTEAFF. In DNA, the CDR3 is TGTGCCAGTAGTATAGGCGGTCAGGGGAGCTTAAACACTGAAGCTTTCTTT.

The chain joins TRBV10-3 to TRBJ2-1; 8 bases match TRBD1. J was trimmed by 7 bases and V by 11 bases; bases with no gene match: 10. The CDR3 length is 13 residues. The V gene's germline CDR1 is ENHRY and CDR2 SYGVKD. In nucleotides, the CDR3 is TGTGCCGTCTTCGCCGGACAGGGAAATGAGCAGTTCTTC. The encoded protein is CAVFAGQGNEQFF.

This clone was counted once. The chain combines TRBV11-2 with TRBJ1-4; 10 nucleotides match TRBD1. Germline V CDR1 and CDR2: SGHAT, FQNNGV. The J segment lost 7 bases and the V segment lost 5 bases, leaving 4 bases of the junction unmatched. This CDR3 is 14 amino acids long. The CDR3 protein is CASSLWTGGEKLFF. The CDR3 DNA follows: TGTGCCAGCAGCCTGTGGACAGGGGGTGAAAAACTGTTTTTT.

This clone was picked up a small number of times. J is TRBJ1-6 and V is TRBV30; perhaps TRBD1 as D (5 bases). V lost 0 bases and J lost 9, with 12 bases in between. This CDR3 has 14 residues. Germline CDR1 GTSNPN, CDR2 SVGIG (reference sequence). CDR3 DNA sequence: TGTGCCTGGAGTGTCCGGGCAGGGTCTTCACCCCTCCACTTT. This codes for CAWSVRAGSSPLHF. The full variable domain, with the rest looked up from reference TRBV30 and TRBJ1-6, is SQTIHQWPATLVQPVGSPLSLECTVEGTSNPNLYWYRQAAGRGLQLLFYSVGIGQISSEVPQNLSASRPQDRQFILSSKKLLLSDSGFYLCAWSVRAGSSPLHFGNGTRLTVT.

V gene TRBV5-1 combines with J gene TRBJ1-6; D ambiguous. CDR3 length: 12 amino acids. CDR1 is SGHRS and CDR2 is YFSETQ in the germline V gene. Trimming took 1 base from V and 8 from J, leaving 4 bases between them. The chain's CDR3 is CASSLPDSPLHF. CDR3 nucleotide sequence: TGCGCCAGCAGCTTGCCGGATTCACCCCTCCACTTT.

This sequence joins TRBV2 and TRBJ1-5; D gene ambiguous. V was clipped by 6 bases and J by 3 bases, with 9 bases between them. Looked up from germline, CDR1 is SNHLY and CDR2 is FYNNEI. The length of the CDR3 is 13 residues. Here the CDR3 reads CASSSQPNQPQHF. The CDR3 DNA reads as TGTGCCAGCAGCTCTCAGCCCAATCAGCCCCAGCATTTT. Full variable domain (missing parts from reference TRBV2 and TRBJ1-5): EPEVTQTPSHQVTQMGQEVILRCVPISNHLYFYWYRQILGQKVEFLVSFYNNEISEKSEIFDDQFSVERPDGSNFTLKIRSTKLEDSAMYFCASSSQPNQPQHFGDGTRLSIL.

Here the CDR3 DNA reads TGTGCCACCAGCAAAACAGTTGATAATTCACCCCTCCACTTT. Its translation: CATSKTVDNSPLHF. The chain carries TRBV15 and TRBJ1-6; D remains ambiguous. Germline V gives CDR1 LNHNV, CDR2 YYDKDF (reference sequence). The V gene lost 4 bases and the J gene lost 5 bases, with 9 bases spanning the gap. This CDR3 region has 14 residues.

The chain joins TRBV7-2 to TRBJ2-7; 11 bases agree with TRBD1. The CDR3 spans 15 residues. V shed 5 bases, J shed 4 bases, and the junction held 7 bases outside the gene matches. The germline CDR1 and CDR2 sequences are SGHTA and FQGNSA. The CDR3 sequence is CASSGRTGGMYEQYF. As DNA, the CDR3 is TGTGCCAGCAGCGGTAGGACAGGGGGCATGTACGAGCAGTACTTC.

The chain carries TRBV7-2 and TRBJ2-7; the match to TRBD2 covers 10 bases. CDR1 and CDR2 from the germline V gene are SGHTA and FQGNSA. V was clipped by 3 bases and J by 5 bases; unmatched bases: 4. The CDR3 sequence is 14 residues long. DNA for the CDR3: TGTGCCAGCAGCTTCACTAGCGGGAAGAACGAGCAGTACTTC. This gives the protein CASSFTSGKNEQYF.

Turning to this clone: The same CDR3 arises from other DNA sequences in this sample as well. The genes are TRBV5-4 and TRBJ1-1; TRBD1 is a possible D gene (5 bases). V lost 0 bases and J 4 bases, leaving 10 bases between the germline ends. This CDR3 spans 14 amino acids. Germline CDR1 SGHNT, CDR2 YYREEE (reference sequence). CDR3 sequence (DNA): TGTGCCAGCAGCTTGGAGGCAGGGAGCACTGAAGCTTTCTTT. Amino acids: CASSLEAGSTEAFF.

The CDR3 region has the DNA TGTGCCAGCAGTGATGCTAGACACACTGAAGCTTTCTTT. It yields the protein CASSDARHTEAFF. This sequence joins TRBV6-1 and TRBJ1-1; D not certain. The V and J ends lost 3 bases and 3 bases respectively, with 8 bases between them. The CDR3 extends over 13 amino acids. CDR1 and CDR2 (germline): MNHNS, SASEGT.

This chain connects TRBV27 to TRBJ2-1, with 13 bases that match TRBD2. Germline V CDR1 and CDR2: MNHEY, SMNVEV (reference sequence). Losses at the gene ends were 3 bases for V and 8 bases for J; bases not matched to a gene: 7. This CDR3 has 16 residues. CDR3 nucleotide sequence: TGTGCCAGCAGTTTCACCACTAGCGGGGGGGCGCATGAGCAGTTCTTC. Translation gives CASSFTTSGGAHEQFF.

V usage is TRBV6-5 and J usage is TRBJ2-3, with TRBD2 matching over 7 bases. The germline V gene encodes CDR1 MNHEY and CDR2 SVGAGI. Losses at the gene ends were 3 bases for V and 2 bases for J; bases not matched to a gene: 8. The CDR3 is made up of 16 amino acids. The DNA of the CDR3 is TGTGCCAGCAGTTATCTAGCGGTAGGAACCACAGATACGCAGTATTTT. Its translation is CASSYLAVGTTDTQYF.

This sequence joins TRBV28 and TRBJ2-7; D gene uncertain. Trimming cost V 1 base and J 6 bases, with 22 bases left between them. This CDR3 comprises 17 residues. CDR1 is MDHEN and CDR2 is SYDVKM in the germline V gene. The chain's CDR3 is CASSLFGRALSSIEQYF. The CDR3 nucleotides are TGTGCCAGCAGTTTATTTGGTCGGGCACTCTCTTCTATCGAGCAGTACTTC.

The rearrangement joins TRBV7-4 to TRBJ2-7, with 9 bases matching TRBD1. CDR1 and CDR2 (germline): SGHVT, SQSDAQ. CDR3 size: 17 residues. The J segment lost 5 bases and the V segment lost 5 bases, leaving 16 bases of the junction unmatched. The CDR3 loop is CASSEKGDRGTSDEQYF. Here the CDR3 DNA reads TGTGCCAGCAGCGAGAAGGGTGACAGGGGGACGTCGGACGAGCAGTACTTC.

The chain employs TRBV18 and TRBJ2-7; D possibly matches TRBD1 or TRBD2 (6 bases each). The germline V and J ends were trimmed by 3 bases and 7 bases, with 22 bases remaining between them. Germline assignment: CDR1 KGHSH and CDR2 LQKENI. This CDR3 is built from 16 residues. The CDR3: CASSPLRGPQLIEQYF. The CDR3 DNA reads TGTGCCAGCTCACCCCTCCGGGGGCCCCAGTTAATTGAGCAGTACTTC.

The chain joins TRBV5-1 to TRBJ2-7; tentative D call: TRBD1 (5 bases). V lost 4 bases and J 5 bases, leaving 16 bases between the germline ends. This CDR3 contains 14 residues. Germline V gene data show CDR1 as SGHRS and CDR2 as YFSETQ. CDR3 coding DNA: TGCGCCAGCAGCCTTCGACAGCGAGGAGACGAGCAGTACTTC. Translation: CASSLRQRGDEQYF.

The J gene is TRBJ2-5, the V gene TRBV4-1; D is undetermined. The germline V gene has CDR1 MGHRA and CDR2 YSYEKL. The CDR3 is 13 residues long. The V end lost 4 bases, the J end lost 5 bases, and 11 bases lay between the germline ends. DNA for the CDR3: TGCGCCAGCAGCCGCATCGTGGGGGAGACCCAGTACTTC. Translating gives CASSRIVGETQYF.

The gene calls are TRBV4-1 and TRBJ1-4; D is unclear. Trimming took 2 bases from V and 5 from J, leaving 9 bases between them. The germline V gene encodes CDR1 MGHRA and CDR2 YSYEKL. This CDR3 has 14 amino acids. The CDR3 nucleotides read TGCGCCAGCAGCCAACTTCGTGGCAATGAAAAACTGTTTTTT. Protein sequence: CASSQLRGNEKLFF.